These 21 T cell receptor beta chains were sequenced from one sample in a study of long-term antiretroviral therapy in people with HIV. An immunoSEQ assay, version v3.0, was performed at survey level. Generated by immunoSEQ multiplex PCR, the TCRdb table keeps only in-frame clones and is missing some. The sample carries about 20,000 clones, 85% to 90% recorded once. Sequences were derived from unsorted PBMCs, sampled 1.3 years after starting antiretroviral therapy. The receptors originated from a man aged 60 to 75 with HIV.

The chain recombines TRBV6-5 with TRBJ2-6; 7 nucleotides agree with TRBD2. Unmatched junction bases numbered 2, after V lost 5 bases and J lost 4 bases. The CDR3 spans 14 residues. CDR1 MNHEY and CDR2 SVGAGI come from the germline V gene. In DNA form, the CDR3 reads TGTGCCAGCAGTGGGGGGGTAGGGGCCAACGTCCTGACTTTC. Residues: CASSGGVGANVLTF.

This chain joins TRBV5-1 and TRBJ1-2, with D maybe TRBD1 (5 bases). Looked up from germline, CDR1 is SGHRS and CDR2 is YFSETQ. V lost 3 bases and J 8 bases, leaving 17 bases between the germline ends. The CDR3 has 14 residues. The CDR3 region is CASSSNQGLGGYTF. The CDR3 DNA reads as TGCGCCAGCAGCTCGAACCAGGGATTGGGAGGCTACACCTTC.

The genes are TRBV21-1 and TRBJ1-5. TRBV21-1 is given as a pseudogene. The CDR3 is 13 amino acids. For the CDR3, the DNA is TGTGCCCGGGGAGGGGCAAGCAATCAGCCCCAGCATTTT. Amino acid sequence: CARGGASNQPQHF.

V and J are TRBV19 and TRBJ2-7, with 8 bases matching TRBD1. Germline CDR1 is LNHDA and CDR2 is SQIVND (reference sequence). The CDR3 is 12 residues long. After removal of 9 bases from V and 3 bases from J, the junction contained 4 bases not matched to a gene. The CDR3 loop reads CASGTGLYEQYF. In nucleotides, the CDR3 is TGTGCCAGCGGGACAGGACTCTACGAGCAGTACTTC. Variable domain in full (rest from reference TRBV19 and TRBJ2-7): DGGITQSPKYLFRKEGQNVTLSCEQNLNHDAMYWYRQDPGQGLRLIYYSQIVNDFQKGDIAEGYSVSREKKESFPLTVTSAQKNPTAFYLCASGTGLYEQYFGPGTRLTVT.

V usage is TRBV5-4 and J usage is TRBJ1-1; D call uncertain. Germline V gene data show CDR1 as SGHNT and CDR2 as YYREEE (reference sequence). The CDR3 consists of 13 residues. The V end lost 3 bases, the J end lost 5 bases, and 11 bases lay between the germline ends. Here the CDR3 reads CASSWNPGTEAFF. In nucleotides, the CDR3 is TGTGCCAGCAGCTGGAACCCCGGGACTGAAGCTTTCTTT.

V and J are TRBV27 and TRBJ2-7; 10 bases line up with TRBD2. J gave up 5 bases and V 5 bases, and 12 bases lay outside the gene matches. The CDR3 is 16 amino acids. Germline-derived CDR1 and CDR2 are MNHEY and SMNVEV (reference sequence). The CDR3 DNA reads TGTGCCAGCAGTCCCCCCAGAGGTAGCGGGAGGCACGAGCAGTACTTC. It yields the protein CASSPPRGSGRHEQYF.

The V gene is TRBV5-1, the J gene TRBJ1-1; TRBD1 matches 8 bases. CDR1 and CDR2 from the germline V gene are SGHRS and YFSETQ. J lost 5 bases, V lost 3 bases, and 6 bases had no gene match. The CDR3 extends over 14 amino acids. CDR3 sequence (DNA): TGCGCCAGCAGCTACGGAGGACAGGGTACTGAAGCTTTCTTT. Amino acid sequence: CASSYGGQGTEAFF.

The J gene is TRBJ1-2, the V gene TRBV6-5; the D is unclear. V was trimmed by 8 bases and J by 7 bases, leaving 17 bases between them. Germline V CDR1 and CDR2: MNHEY, SVGAGI. The CDR3 loop spans 13 amino acids. The DNA for the CDR3 is TGTGCCAGCCGAGTGGACGGTTACGGTGGCTACACCTTC. Residues: CASRVDGYGGYTF.

The chain employs TRBV18 and TRBJ2-3; perhaps TRBD2 as D (5 bases). This CDR3 has 16 amino acids. Germline-derived CDR1 and CDR2 are KGHSH and LQKENI. The V and J ends lost 6 bases and 6 bases respectively, with 22 bases between them. The CDR3 DNA reads TGTGCCAGCTCGCTCATTTCCGGGAACCACATGGATACGCAGTATTTT. Residues: CASSLISGNHMDTQYF. Complete variable domain (other parts from reference TRBV18 and TRBJ2-3): NAGVMQNPRHLVRRRGQEARLRCSPMKGHSHVYWYRQLPEEGLKFMVYLQKENIIDESGMPKERFSAEFPKEGPSILRIQQVVRGDSAAYFCASSLISGNHMDTQYFGPGTRLTVL.

The rearrangement joins TRBV5-1 to TRBJ2-5; 12 bases line up with TRBD2. CDR3 size: 15 residues. The V and J ends lost 0 bases and 4 bases, in that order; junction bases with no gene match: 1. Germline loops: CDR1 SGHRS, CDR2 YFSETQ. The CDR3 here is CASSLAGLAGETQYF. CDR3 sequence (DNA): TGCGCCAGCAGCTTGGCGGGACTAGCGGGAGAGACCCAGTACTTC.

This chain links TRBV10-1 with TRBJ2-1; 8 nucleotides agree with TRBD2. The CDR3 is made up of 14 amino acids. Trimming cost V 5 bases and J 1 base; bases outside gene matches: 1. Germline V CDR1 and CDR2: WNHNN, SYGVQD (reference sequence). CDR3 DNA: TGCGCCAGCAGTTCGGGGGGGTCCTACAATGAGCAGTTCTTC. Protein product: CASSSGGSYNEQFF.

This chain joins TRBV7-9 and TRBJ1-1, with 8 nucleotides matching TRBD1. Germline V gene lookup returns CDR1 SEHNR and CDR2 FQNEAQ (reference sequence). V lost 5 bases to trimming and J lost 0 bases; unmatched junction nucleotides: 8. The CDR3 loop spans 16 amino acids. CDR3 DNA: TGTGCCAGCAGCACCAACCGGGACAGGATGAACACTGAAGCTTTCTTT. Translated, it gives CASSTNRDRMNTEAFF.

V gene TRBV19 combines with J gene TRBJ1-6; D not resolved. Germline CDR1 LNHDA, CDR2 SQIVND (reference sequence). The CDR3 sequence is 12 residues long. V was clipped by 6 bases and J by 6 bases, with 6 bases between them. CDR3 in amino acids: CASRQINSPLHF. In DNA, the CDR3 is TGTGCCAGTAGGCAAATTAATTCACCCCTCCACTTT. Full variable domain (missing parts from reference TRBV19 and TRBJ1-6): DGGITQSPKYLFRKEGQNVTLSCEQNLNHDAMYWYRQDPGQGLRLIYYSQIVNDFQKGDIAEGYSVSREKKESFPLTVTSAQKNPTAFYLCASRQINSPLHFGNGTRLTVT.

The genes are TRBV29-1 and TRBJ1-1; no reliable D call. This CDR3 is 12 amino acids long. Trimming cost V 4 bases and J 4 bases, with 10 bases left between them. CDR1 is SQVTM, CDR2 ANQGSEA, per germline. CDR3 DNA: TGCAGCGTTGTTGGGAGGAGCACTGAAGCTTTCTTT. Protein product: CSVVGRSTEAFF.

This sequence joins TRBV27 and TRBJ2-1, with 10 bases matching TRBD2. CDR3 length: 15 residues. After removal of 3 bases from V and 5 bases from J, the junction contained 4 bases not matched to a gene. Germline values: CDR1 MNHEY, CDR2 SMNVEV (reference sequence). In DNA form, the CDR3 reads TGTGCCAGCAGTTTGCCTAGCGGGGGCCACAATGAGCAGTTCTTC. Its protein product is CASSLPSGGHNEQFF.

This clone was seen a few times. The chain combines TRBV5-4 with TRBJ1-2; a possible D gene is TRBD1 (5 bases). The CDR3 length is 14 residues. CDR1 SGHNT and CDR2 YYREEE come from the germline V gene (reference sequence). The V end lost 6 bases, the J end lost 11 bases, and 23 bases lay between the germline ends. The CDR3 spells CASMKSLDGQVYTF. The CDR3 nucleotides are TGTGCCAGCATGAAGTCCCTGGACGGACAAGTTTACACCTTC. Filled out from reference TRBV5-4 and TRBJ1-2, the complete variable domain reads ETGVTQSPTHLIKTRGQQVTLRCSSQSGHNTVSWYQQALGQGPQFIFQYYREEENGRGNFPPRFSGLQFPNYSSELNVNALELDDSALYLCASMKSLDGQVYTFGSGTRLTVV.

This sequence joins TRBV12-5 and TRBJ2-6; D gene ambiguous. Deletions cut 8 bases from V and 3 bases from J, with 8 bases between. This CDR3 contains 13 residues. The germline gives CDR1 LGHNT, CDR2 FRNRAP. CDR3 sequence: CASCENGANVLTF. As DNA, the CDR3 is TGTGCTAGTTGTGAAAATGGGGCCAACGTCCTGACTTTC.

This sequence joins TRBV2 and TRBJ1-2; D is possibly TRBD1 (5 bases). V was cut by 4 bases and J by 8 bases, with 14 bases left in between. CDR1 SNHLY and CDR2 FYNNEI come from the germline V gene. The CDR3 sequence is 13 residues long. The CDR3 protein is CASSGTASGGYTF. CDR3 sequence (DNA): TGTGCCAGCAGTGGAACAGCGTCAGGGGGCTACACCTTC.

This clone is medium-sized (0.01 to 0.1%). V and J are TRBV29-1 and TRBJ2-7; 10 nucleotides line up with TRBD1. The CDR3 contains 12 residues. Germline CDR1 is SQVTM and CDR2 is ANQGSEA. The junction had 5 bases not matched to a gene; V was cut back by 6 bases and J by 6 bases. CDR3 in DNA: TGCAGCGTGAGACAGGGGGCTAGCGAGCAGTACTTC. Protein product: CSVRQGASEQYF.

The V gene is TRBV4-3, the J gene TRBJ2-1; D is uncertain. Deletions cut 0 bases from V and 6 bases from J, with 6 bases between. Germline-derived CDR1 and CDR2 are LGHNA and YSLEER. The CDR3 consists of 13 residues. The CDR3 loop reads CASSQDPPNEQFF. Here the CDR3 DNA reads TGCGCCAGCAGCCAAGATCCACCCAATGAGCAGTTCTTC.

The chain is built from TRBV11-2 and TRBJ2-2, with 9 bases identical to TRBD2. V trimming: 2 bases; J trimming: 0 bases; junction bases outside the gene matches: 1. Per germline, CDR1 SGHAT and CDR2 FQNNGV. The CDR3 totals 16 residues. The CDR3 nucleotides are TGTGCCAGCAGCTTAAGACTAGCGGCGAACACCGGGGAGCTGTTTTTT. Protein product: CASSLRLAANTGELFF.